The 7 T cell receptor beta chains below come from one sample, sequenced in a study of blood T cell repertoires in COVID-19. Sequencing used immunoSEQ multiplex PCR; TCRdb keeps in-frame clones, though not all of them. Here the sample spans over 130,000 clones, 84% being singletons. What was sequenced was peripheral blood. These TCRs come from a man aged 30-40 years with COVID-19, enrolled during active disease.

The J gene is TRBJ2-1, the V gene TRBV7-9; possibly TRBD2 for D (5 bases). Germline CDR1 reads SEHNR; CDR2 reads FQNEAQ (reference sequence). The V end lost 2 bases, the J end lost 4 bases, and 12 bases lay between the germline ends. The CDR3 has 15 residues. The DNA of the CDR3 is TGTGCCAGCAGCTTAAAAGACTATTTATACAATGAGCAGTTCTTC. As protein: CASSLKDYLYNEQFF.

This chain connects TRBV19 to TRBJ2-6, with a weak D call TRBD2 (6 bases). This CDR3 contains 17 residues. Trimming took off 3 bases at V and 1 base at J, with 13 bases between the two ends. CDR1 is LNHDA and CDR2 is SQIVND in the germline V gene (reference sequence). The CDR3 spells CASSISAGLSGANVLTF. Here the CDR3 DNA reads TGTGCCAGTAGTATTAGCGCGGGGCTGTCTGGGGCCAACGTCCTGACTTTC.

V is TRBV12-3 or TRBV12-4 and J is TRBJ1-1, with D maybe TRBD1 (6 bases). Trimming stripped 4 bases from V and 8 bases from J, with 11 bases between. The CDR3 totals 12 residues. The CDR3, as DNA: TGTGCCAGCAGTTCCAGGGGAAAAGAAGCTTTCTTT. Its protein product is CASSSRGKEAFF.

This sequence joins TRBV3-1 (or the pseudogene TRBV3-2) and TRBJ2-3, with 8 bases that match TRBD2. The CDR3 runs 14 residues. Trimming removed 4 bases from V and 4 bases from J; junction bases left unmatched: 4. Germline V lookup: CDR1 LGHDT, CDR2 YNNKEL (reference sequence). The CDR3 DNA reads TGTGCCAGCAGCCCAGCGGGAGACGCAGATACGCAGTATTTT. Protein sequence: CASSPAGDADTQYF.

This chain links TRBV10-1 with TRBJ2-5; 8 bases are a match to TRBD2. The germline CDR1 and CDR2 sequences are WNHNN and SYGVQD (reference sequence). CDR3 size: 16 residues. V lost 10 bases to trimming and J lost 2 bases; unmatched junction nucleotides: 15. The CDR3 region is CATSAGAGVGQETQYF. The CDR3 bases are TGCGCCACATCAGCGGGAGCAGGCGTAGGGCAAGAGACCCAGTACTTC.

V usage is TRBV28 and J usage is TRBJ2-3; 12 positions match TRBD1. Germline V gene lookup returns CDR1 MDHEN and CDR2 SYDVKM. Losses at the gene ends were 6 bases for V and 3 bases for J; bases not matched to a gene: 7. This CDR3 has 16 amino acids. DNA of the CDR3: TGTGCCAGCAGCCCGGGGACAGGGGGCTTGACAGATACGCAGTATTTT. It codes for CASSPGTGGLTDTQYF.

The chain links TRBV1 to TRBJ1-6; the D call of TRBD1 is as the table states it, not checked on the DNA. TRBV1 represents a pseudogene. The CDR3 has 17 residues. DNA for the CDR3: TGCACCAGCAGCCAAGACTGTTTACAGCCCTATAATTCACCCCTCCACTTT. This encodes CTSSQDCLQPYNSPLHF.